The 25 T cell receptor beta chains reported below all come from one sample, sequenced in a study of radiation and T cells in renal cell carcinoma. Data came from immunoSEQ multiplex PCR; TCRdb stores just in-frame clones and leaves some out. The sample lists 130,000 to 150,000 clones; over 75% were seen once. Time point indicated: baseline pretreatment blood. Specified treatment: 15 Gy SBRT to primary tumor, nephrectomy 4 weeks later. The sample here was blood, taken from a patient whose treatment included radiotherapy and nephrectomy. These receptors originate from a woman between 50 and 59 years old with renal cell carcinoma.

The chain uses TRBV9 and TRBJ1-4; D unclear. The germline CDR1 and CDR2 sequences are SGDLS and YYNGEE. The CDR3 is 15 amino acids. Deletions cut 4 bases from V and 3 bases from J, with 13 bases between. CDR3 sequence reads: CASSPRGGPNEKLFF. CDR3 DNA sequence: TGTGCCAGCAGCCCCCGAGGAGGGCCTAATGAAAAACTGTTTTTT.

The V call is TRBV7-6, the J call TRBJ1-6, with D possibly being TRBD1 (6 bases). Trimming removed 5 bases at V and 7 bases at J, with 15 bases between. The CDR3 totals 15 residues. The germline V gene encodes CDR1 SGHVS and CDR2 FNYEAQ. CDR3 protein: CASSTALRGNSPLHF. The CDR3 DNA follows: TGTGCCAGCAGCACGGCCCTTAGGGGGAATTCACCCCTCCACTTT.

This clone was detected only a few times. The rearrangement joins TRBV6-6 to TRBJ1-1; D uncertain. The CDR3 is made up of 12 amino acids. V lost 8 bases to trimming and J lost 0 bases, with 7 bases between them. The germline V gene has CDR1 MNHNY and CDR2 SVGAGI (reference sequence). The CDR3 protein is CASLDLNTEAFF. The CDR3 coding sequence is TGTGCCAGCTTGGACTTGAACACTGAAGCTTTCTTT.

This chain's CDR3 is CASSPGTGSRTEAFF. In nucleotides, the CDR3 is TGTGCCAGCAGCCCTGGGACAGGCTCGCGGACTGAAGCTTTCTTT. This chain joins TRBV11-3 and TRBJ1-1, with 8 positions matching TRBD1. Germline V gene sequence: CDR1 SGHNT, CDR2 YENEEA. V gave up 5 bases and J gave up 5 bases; unmatched junction bases: 10. The CDR3 extends over 15 amino acids. Filled out from reference TRBV11-3 and TRBJ1-1, the complete variable domain reads EAGVVQSPRYKIIEKKQPVAFWCNPISGHNTLYWYLQNLGQGPELLIRYENEEAVDDSQLPKDRFSAERLKGVDSTLKIQPAELGDSAVYLCASSPGTGSRTEAFFGQGTRLTVV.

The CDR3 nucleotides read TGTGCCAGCAGTTACCGGACTGGAAACACCATATATTTT. As protein: CASSYRTGNTIYF. The chain has TRBV6-5 and TRBJ1-3; no reliable D call. CDR1 is MNHEY, CDR2 SVGAGI, per germline. Trimming cost V 2 bases and J 2 bases, with 4 bases left between them. The CDR3 runs to 13 residues.

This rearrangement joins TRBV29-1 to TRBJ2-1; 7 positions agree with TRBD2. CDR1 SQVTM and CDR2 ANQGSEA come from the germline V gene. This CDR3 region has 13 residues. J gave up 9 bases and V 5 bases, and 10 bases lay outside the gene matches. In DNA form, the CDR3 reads TGCAGCGTTTCCAGAAGCGGGGAGGGTGAGCAGTTCTTC. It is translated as CSVSRSGEGEQFF.

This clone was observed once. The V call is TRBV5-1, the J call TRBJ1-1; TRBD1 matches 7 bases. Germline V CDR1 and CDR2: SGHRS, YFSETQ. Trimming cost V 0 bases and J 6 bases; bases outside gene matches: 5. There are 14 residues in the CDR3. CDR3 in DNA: TGCGCCAGCAGCTTGGAGGGGGCGCGTGCTGAAGCTTTCTTT. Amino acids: CASSLEGARAEAFF.

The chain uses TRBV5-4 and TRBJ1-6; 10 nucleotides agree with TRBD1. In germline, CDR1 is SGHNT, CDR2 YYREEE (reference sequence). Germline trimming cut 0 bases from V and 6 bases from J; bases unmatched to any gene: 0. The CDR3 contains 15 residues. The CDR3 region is CASSLGDRGNSPLHF. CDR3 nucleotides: TGTGCCAGCAGCTTGGGGGACAGGGGTAATTCACCCCTCCACTTT.

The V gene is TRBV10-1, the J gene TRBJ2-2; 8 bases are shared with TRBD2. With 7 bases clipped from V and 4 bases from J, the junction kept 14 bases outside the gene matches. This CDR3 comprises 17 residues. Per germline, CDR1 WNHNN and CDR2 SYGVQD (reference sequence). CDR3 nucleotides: TGCGCCAGCAAACCGGGACTAGACGTTTTTGGCACCGGGGAGCTGTTTTTT. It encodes CASKPGLDVFGTGELFF.

The DNA of the CDR3 is TGCGCCAGCAGCCCCAATCCTCAGGGGGGCTCCTACAATGAGCAGTTCTTC. Protein sequence: CASSPNPQGGSYNEQFF. The chain has TRBV5-1 and TRBJ2-1, with D maybe TRBD1 (7 bases). V shed 4 bases and J shed 0 bases, with 17 bases lying between them. The germline CDR1 and CDR2 sequences are SGHRS and YFSETQ. The CDR3 is 17 amino acids.

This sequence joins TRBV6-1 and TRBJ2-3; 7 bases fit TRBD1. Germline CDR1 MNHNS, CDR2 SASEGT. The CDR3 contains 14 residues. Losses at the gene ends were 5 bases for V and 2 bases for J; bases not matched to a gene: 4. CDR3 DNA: TGTGCCAGCAGTCCGGGACAGCTCACAGATACGCAGTATTTT. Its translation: CASSPGQLTDTQYF.

The CDR3 coding sequence is TGTGCCAGCAACCGAGGACCTAGCACAGATACGCAGTATTTT. Amino acid sequence: CASNRGPSTDTQYF. The chain couples TRBV6-5 to TRBJ2-3; D gene uncertain. V was clipped by 7 bases and J by 0 bases, with 11 bases between them. Germline loops: CDR1 MNHEY, CDR2 SVGAGI. This CDR3 is 14 amino acids long.

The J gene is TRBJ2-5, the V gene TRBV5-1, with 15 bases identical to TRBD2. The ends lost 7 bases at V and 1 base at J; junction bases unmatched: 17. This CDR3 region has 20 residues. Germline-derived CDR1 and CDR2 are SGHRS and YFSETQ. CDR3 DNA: TGCGCCAGCCTTTTACAACCCCGGACTAGCGGGGGGGCTATCCAAGAGACCCAGTACTTC. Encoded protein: CASLLQPRTSGGAIQETQYF.

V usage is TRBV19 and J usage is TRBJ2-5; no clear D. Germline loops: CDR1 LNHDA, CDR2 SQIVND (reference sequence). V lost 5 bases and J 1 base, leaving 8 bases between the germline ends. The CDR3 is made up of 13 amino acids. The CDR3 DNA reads TGTGCCAGTAGTCCGGATGGCCAAGAGACCCAGTACTTC. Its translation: CASSPDGQETQYF.

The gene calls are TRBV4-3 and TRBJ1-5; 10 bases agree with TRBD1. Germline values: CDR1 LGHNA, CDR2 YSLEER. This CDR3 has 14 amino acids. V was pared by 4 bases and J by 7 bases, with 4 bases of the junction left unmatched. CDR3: CASSRGTGEQPQHF. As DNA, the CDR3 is TGCGCCAGCAGCCGCGGGACAGGGGAGCAGCCCCAGCATTTT.

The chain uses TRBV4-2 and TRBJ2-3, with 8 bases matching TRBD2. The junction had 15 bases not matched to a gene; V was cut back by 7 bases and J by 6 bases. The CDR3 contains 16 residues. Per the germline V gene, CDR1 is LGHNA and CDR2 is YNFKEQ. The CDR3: CASKSPQRGIADTQYF. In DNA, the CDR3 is TGTGCCAGCAAGAGCCCCCAGCGGGGGATTGCGGATACGCAGTATTTT.

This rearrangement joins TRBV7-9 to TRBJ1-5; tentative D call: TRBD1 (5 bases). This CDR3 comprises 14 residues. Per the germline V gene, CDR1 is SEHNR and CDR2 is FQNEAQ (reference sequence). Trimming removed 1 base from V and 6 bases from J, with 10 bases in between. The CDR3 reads CASSLGQGAQPQHF. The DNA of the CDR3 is TGTGCCAGCAGCTTAGGGCAAGGGGCTCAGCCCCAGCATTTT.

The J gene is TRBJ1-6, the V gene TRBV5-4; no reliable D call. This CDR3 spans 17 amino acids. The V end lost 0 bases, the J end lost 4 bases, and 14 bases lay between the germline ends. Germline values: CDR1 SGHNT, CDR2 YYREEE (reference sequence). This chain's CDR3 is CASSLGVREGYNSPLHF. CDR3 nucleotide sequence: TGTGCCAGCAGCTTGGGCGTCCGGGAAGGTTATAATTCACCCCTCCACTTT.

CDR3 sequence: CASSIRDSGAVQYF. CDR3 nucleotide sequence: TGTGCCAGCAGCATACGGGATAGCGGGGCTGTGCAGTACTTC. The genes are TRBV7-8 and TRBJ2-7; 8 nucleotides align to TRBD2. Trimming removed 5 bases from V and 9 bases from J; junction bases left unmatched: 12. Germline values: CDR1 SGHVS, CDR2 FQNEAQ. The CDR3 loop spans 14 amino acids. Supplemented by reference TRBV7-8 and TRBJ2-7, the full variable domain reads GAGVSQSPRYKVAKRGQDVALRCDPISGHVSLFWYQQALGQGPEFLTYFQNEAQLDKSGLPSDRFFAERPEGSVSTLKIQRTQQEDSAVYLCASSIRDSGAVQYFGPGTRLTVT.

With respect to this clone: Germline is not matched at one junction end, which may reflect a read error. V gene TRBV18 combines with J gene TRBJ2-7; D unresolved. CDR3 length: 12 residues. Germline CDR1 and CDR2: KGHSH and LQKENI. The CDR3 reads CASSRPGFDTHF. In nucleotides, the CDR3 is TGTGCCAGCTCACGGCCGGGCTTTGATACCCACTTC.

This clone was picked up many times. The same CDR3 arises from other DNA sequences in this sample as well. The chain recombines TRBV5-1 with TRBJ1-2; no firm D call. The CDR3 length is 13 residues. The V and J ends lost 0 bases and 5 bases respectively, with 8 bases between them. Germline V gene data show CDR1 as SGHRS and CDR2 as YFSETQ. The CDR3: CASSLEGGYGYTF. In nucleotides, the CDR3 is TGCGCCAGCAGCTTGGAGGGCGGATATGGCTACACCTTC.

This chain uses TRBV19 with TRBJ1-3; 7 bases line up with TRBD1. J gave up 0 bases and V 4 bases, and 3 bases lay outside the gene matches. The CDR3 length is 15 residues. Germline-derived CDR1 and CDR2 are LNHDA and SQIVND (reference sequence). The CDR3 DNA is TGTGCCAGTAGTAATCAGGGGGACTCTGGAAACACCATATATTTT. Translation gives CASSNQGDSGNTIYF.

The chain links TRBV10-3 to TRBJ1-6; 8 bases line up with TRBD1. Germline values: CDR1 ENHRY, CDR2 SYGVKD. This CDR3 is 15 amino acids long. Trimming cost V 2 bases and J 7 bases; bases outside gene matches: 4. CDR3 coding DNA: TGTGCCATCAGTGAGACAGGGGGAGGAAATTCACCCCTCCACTTT. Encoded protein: CAISETGGGNSPLHF.

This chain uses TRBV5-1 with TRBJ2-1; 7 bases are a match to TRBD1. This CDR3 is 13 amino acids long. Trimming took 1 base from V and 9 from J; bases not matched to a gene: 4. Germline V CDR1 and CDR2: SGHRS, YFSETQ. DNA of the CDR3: TGCGCCAGCAGCTTGCAGACAGGGCGTGAGCAGTTCTTC. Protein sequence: CASSLQTGREQFF.

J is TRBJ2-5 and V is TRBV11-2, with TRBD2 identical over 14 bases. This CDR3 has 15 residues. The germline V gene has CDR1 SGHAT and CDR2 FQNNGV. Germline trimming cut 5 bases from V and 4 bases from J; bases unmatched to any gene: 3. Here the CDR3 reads CASSTGLAGAETQYF. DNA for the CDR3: TGTGCCAGCAGCACGGGACTAGCGGGAGCAGAGACCCAGTACTTC.